This is a list of T cell receptor beta chains from one sample in a study of monozygotic twins with inflammatory bowel disease. After re-calling the 5' RACE reads, TCRdb lists one entry per CDR3 protein, DNA absent. This sample contains just under 45,000 distinct CDR3 sequences. Input material: blood. The receptors were sampled from a human donor with ulcerative colitis or Crohn's disease, or a healthy co-twin of an affected twin (not recorded which). The CDR3 runs from the conserved cysteine through the conserved F or W.

V gene	J gene	CDR3 protein
TRBV6-2/TRBV6-3	TRBJ2-5	CASKPRDSDQETQYF
TRBV12-3/TRBV12-4	TRBJ1-6	CATTGQYNSPLHF
TRBV2	TRBJ2-2	CASSAGGGANTGELFF
TRBV20-1	TRBJ2-3	CSASIRRGGSTDTQYF
TRBV18	TRBJ2-5	CASSPRQQFQETQYF
TRBV30	TRBJ2-1	CAWRLAGEVNEQFF
TRBV7-9	TRBJ1-5	CASSFTGIGQPQHF
TRBV5-4	TRBJ2-1	CASSLIQGTNEQFF
TRBV9	TRBJ2-7	CASSVEGALGSGLYEQYF
TRBV18	TRBJ2-3	CASSPPFGTSGSPDTQYF
TRBV5-5	TRBJ2-2	CASSLGTSRTGELFF
TRBV6-5	TRBJ1-5	CASSYSVRSNQPQHF
TRBV7-9	TRBJ1-4	CASSSPPTGRIEKLFF
TRBV7-6	TRBJ1-4	CASSRSEKLFF
TRBV18	TRBJ2-5	CASSPLGQQETQYF
TRBV27	TRBJ1-1	CASSLSPGPIMNTEAFF
TRBV16	TRBJ2-7	CASSQIGTGHRYEQYF
TRBV30	TRBJ2-2	CAWNDRAGVVSGELFF
TRBV7-9	TRBJ2-6	CASSPRGANVLTF
TRBV3-1	TRBJ2-3	CASSLLSSLAGGTDTQYF
TRBV20-1	TRBJ2-4	CSAVKTGSKNIQYF
TRBV7-9	TRBJ2-7	CASSLWTGVSYEQYF
TRBV29-1	TRBJ2-7	CSAGRRGVGEQYF
TRBV5-1	TRBJ2-7	CASSRTGDEQYF
TRBV11-2	TRBJ1-2	CASSPGSTGASGGYTF
TRBV27	TRBJ2-6	CASSPAGAPGANVLTF
TRBV20-1	TRBJ1-3	CSARKTGRGNTIYF
TRBV5-4	TRBJ2-5	CASSLAEETQYF
TRBV6-5	TRBJ2-7	CASSYRRTGSDYEQYF
TRBV5-1	TRBJ1-5	CASSLGLVGENQPQHF
TRBV10-2	TRBJ2-3	CASYLQLVTDTQYF
TRBV7-2	TRBJ2-3	CASSSRWSSTDTQYF
TRBV3-1	TRBJ2-7	CASSQDVRSYEQYF
TRBV6-2/TRBV6-3	TRBJ1-1	CASSYSPGWEEAFF
TRBV6-1	TRBJ2-5	CASSSDRGRAETQYF
TRBV7-2	TRBJ2-6	CASSSWRYSSGANVLTF
TRBV4-1	TRBJ1-2	CASSQEITYGYTF
TRBV6-5	TRBJ2-3	CASTLPGTDTQYF
TRBV15	TRBJ2-3	CAPSGETDTQYF
TRBV20-1	TRBJ2-7	CSARDFTGQSYEQYF
TRBV7-9	TRBJ2-3	CASSFRSGGGTDTQYF
TRBV7-9	TRBJ1-3	CASSLRLWTGSGNTIYF
TRBV9	TRBJ2-2	CASRLAGNTGELFF
TRBV5-6	TRBJ2-5	CASSLVGWSDSRLQETQYF
TRBV7-9	TRBJ1-6	CASSLANGRSPLHF
TRBV5-1	TRBJ2-1	CASSLALGASYNEQFF
TRBV5-4	TRBJ1-3	CASSALGGNTIYF
TRBV5-6	TRBJ2-7	CASTQGAASGVPYEQYF
TRBV5-1	TRBJ2-7	CASSLASGAVSYEQYF
TRBV20-1	TRBJ1-2	CSAMGQDLRGYGYTF
TRBV20-1	TRBJ2-1	CSATRGLAGGYNEQFF
TRBV7-6	TRBJ1-3	CASSPQGNTIYF